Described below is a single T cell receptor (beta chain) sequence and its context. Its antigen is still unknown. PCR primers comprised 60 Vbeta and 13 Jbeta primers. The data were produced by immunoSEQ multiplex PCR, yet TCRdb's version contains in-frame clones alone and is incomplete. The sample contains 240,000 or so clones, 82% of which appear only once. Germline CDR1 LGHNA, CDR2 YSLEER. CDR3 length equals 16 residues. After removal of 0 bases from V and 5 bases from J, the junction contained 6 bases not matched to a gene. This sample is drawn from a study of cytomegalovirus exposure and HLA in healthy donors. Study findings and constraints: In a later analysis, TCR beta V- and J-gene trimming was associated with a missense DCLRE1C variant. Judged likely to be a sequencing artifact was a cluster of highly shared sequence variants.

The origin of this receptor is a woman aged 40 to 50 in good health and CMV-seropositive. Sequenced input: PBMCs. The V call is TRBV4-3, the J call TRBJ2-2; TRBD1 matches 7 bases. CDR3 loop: CASSQDLLTGTGELFF. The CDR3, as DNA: TGCGCCAGCAGCCAAGATCTACTGACAGGGACCGGGGAGCTGTTTTTT.